This T cell receptor (beta chain) appears in the sequencing data of a study of beta chain features in type 1 diabetes. Study details: The samples had roughly 110 million sorted cells examined in all.

To note about this clone: Its specificity is not known.

Expressed TCRB transcripts were sequenced, since all the RNA that had been isolated was reverse transcribed. The assay was immunoSEQ multiplex PCR, and TCRdb's table has in-frame clones only and misses some. The data show approximately 280,000 clones, about 15% seen once. Germline CDR1 SGDLS, CDR2 YYNGEE. The CDR3 runs 16 residues. Trimming left V 2 bases short and J 2 bases short, with 15 bases between. Purity exceeded 95% in all sorted populations. Whole-study results and caveats: A moderate, significant TCRB CDR3 shortening appeared in type 1 diabetes across four CD4+ subsets.

The material sequenced was naive CD4+ T cells from blood. The V gene is TRBV9, the J gene TRBJ2-3; D call uncertain. The sequence came from a man between 18 and 29 years old with type 1 diabetes. The CDR3 DNA follows: TGTGCCAGCAGCGTGAGTTCTGGAGTGTCCACAGATACGCAGTATTTT. This gives the protein CASSVSSGVSTDTQYF.